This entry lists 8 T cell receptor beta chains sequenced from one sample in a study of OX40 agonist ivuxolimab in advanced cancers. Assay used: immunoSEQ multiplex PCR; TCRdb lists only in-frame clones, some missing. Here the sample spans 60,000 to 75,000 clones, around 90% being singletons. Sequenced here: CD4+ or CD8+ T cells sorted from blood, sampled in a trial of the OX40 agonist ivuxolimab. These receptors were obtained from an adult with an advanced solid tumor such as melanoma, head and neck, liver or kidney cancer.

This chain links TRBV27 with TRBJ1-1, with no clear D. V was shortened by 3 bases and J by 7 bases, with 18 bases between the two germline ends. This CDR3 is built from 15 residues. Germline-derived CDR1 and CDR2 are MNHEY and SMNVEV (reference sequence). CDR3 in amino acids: CASSLGYGRADEAFF. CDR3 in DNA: TGTGCCAGCAGTTTGGGTTACGGGAGAGCTGATGAAGCTTTCTTT.

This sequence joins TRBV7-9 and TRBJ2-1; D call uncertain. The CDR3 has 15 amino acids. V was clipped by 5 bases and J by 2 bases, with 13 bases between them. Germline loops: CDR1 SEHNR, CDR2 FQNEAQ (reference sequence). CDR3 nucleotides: TGTGCCAGCAGCCGCCGGCCCGAGGCCTACAATGAGCAGTTCTTC. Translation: CASSRRPEAYNEQFF.

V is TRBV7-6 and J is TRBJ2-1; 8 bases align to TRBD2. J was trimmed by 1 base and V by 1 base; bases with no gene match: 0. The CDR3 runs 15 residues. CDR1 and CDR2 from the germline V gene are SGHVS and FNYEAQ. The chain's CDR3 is CASSLGGGSYNEQFF. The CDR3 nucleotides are TGTGCCAGCAGCTTAGGCGGGGGGTCCTACAATGAGCAGTTCTTC.

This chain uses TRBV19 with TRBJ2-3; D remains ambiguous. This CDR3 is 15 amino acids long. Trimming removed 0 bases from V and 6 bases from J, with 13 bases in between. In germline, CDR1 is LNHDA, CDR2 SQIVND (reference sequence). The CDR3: CASSIESVAWDTQYF. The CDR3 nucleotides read TGTGCCAGTAGTATAGAGTCGGTAGCCTGGGATACGCAGTATTTT.

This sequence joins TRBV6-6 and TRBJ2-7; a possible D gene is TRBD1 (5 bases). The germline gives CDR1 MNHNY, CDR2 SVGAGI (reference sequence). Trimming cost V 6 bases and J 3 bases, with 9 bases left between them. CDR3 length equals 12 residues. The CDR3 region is CASSQDIYEQYV. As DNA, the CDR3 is TGTGCCAGCAGCCAGGACATCTACGAGCAGTACGTC.

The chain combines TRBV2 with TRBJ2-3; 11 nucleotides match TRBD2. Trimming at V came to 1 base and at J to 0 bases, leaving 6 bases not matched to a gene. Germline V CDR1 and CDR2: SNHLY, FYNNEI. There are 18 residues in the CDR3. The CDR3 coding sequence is TGTGCCAGCAGTGAAGGGCTAGCGGGGGGCACTAGCACAGATACGCAGTATTTT. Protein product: CASSEGLAGGTSTDTQYF.

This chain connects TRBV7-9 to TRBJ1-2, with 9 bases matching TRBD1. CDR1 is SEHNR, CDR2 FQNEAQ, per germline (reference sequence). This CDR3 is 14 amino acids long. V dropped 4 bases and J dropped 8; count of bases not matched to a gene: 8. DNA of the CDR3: TGTGCCAGCAGCTCGGGACAGGGTATTATCGGCTACACCTTC. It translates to CASSSGQGIIGYTF.

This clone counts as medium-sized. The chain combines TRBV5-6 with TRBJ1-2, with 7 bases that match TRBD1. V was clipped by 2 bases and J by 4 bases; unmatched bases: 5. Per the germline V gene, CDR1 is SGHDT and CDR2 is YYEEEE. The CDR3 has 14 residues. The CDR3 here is CASSLGDSPYGYTF. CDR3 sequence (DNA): TGTGCCAGCAGCTTAGGGGACAGTCCCTATGGCTACACCTTC. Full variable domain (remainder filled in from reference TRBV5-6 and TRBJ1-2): DAGVTQSPTHLIKTRGQQVTLRCSPKSGHDTVSWYQQALGQGPQFIFQYYEEEERQRGNFPDRFSGHQFPNYSSELNVNALLLGDSALYLCASSLGDSPYGYTFGSGTRLTVV.